These T cell receptor beta chains were read from a single sample in a study of human T cells and chemical hapten exposure. TCRdb re-derived calls from the RACE reads in MiXCR, one entry per CDR3 protein. In the table there are around 50,000 distinct CDR3 sequences, about 9.6% of which are singletons. The sequencing here drew on whole blood, taken in connection with sensitization to the hapten diphenylcyclopropenone (DPC). These receptors all come from a woman aged 40 to 55 with alopecia areata. Some clones in this sample may be carry-over from other donors' samples. CDR3s leave out the opening cysteine and the closing phenylalanine or tryptophan.

j_call	v_call	cdr3_length	cdr3_aa
TRBJ1-5	TRBV6-1	13	ASSPASSQNQPQH
TRBJ2-7	TRBV29-1	10	SVEGQAYEQY
TRBJ1-1	TRBV6-5	10	ATKTGYPEAF
TRBJ1-4	TRBV7-2	11	ASSRHPPEKLF
TRBJ2-5	TRBV3-1	10	ASSLPRQTQY
TRBJ1-5	TRBV29-1	10	SVGSANQPQH
TRBJ1-5	TRBV20-1	11	SARPSGNQPQH
TRBJ1-2	TRBV29-1	13	SVDSLRGTEYGYT
TRBJ1-1	TRBV5-1	13	ASSLLFAENTEAF
TRBJ2-2	TRBV2	13	ASSERQASTGELF
TRBJ2-1	TRBV4-3	13	ASSPTGTAYNEQF
TRBJ2-3	TRBV5-4	14	ASSLDASGDTDTQY
TRBJ2-6	TRBV18	13	ASSREESGANVLT
TRBJ2-3	TRBV12-5	13	ASGPGGASTDTQY
TRBJ2-4	TRBV4-1	15	ASSQDPTGQGKNIQY
TRBJ2-7	TRBV13	13	ASTVTGGILYEQY
TRBJ2-5	TRBV5-4	11	ASSLNSQETQY